The rows below give T cell receptor beta chains drawn from one sample of a study of T cells in localized non-small cell lung cancer. TCRdb keeps only in-frame clones here, not all; method: immunoSEQ multiplex PCR. The table shows roughly 50,000 clones, with more than 85% occurring only once. The sequencing here drew on peripheral blood, taken before any cancer treatment. Receptors were obtained from a man between 40 and 70 years old with stage I lung adenocarcinoma. CDR3s include the opening cysteine and the closing phenylalanine or tryptophan. A D gene is named only where the DNA matches it firmly. For some rows the clone size is stated as once, few or many, or as a class when expanded; others skip it.

NA | TRBJ2-7 | NA | TRBV30 | TGTGCCTGGAGTCCCAGCTACGAGCAGTACTTC | CAWSPSYEQYF
NA | TRBJ1-2 | TRBD1 | TRBV5-1 | TGCGCCAGCAGCTTGGGACAGGGGAACTATGGCTACACCTTC | CASSLGQGNYGYTF
once | TRBJ2-7 | NA | TRBV27 | TGTGCCAGCAGCCTCCTAGGGCCCTCCTACGAGCAGTACTTC | CASSLLGPSYEQYF
NA | TRBJ2-5 | TRBD2 | TRBV6-1 | TGTGCCAGCAGTGGACTAGCGGGAGCAGAGACCCAGTACTTC | CASSGLAGAETQYF
NA | TRBJ2-3 | TRBD1 | TRBV19 | TGTGCCAGTAGCTTCTTTGGACAGGGACGAACAGATACGCAGTATTTT | CASSFFGQGRTDTQYF
few | TRBJ2-7 | NA | TRBV30 | TGTGCCTGGAGTGTCAATCACAGGGTTGAAAGCTCCTACGAGCAGTACTTC | CAWSVNHRVESSYEQYF
once | TRBJ1-1 | TRBD1 | TRBV6-1 | TGTGCCAGCAGTGAAGGGCCAGGGGGAAGGACTGAAGCTTTCTTT | CASSEGPGGRTEAFF
NA | TRBJ2-7 | TRBD2 | TRBV4-2 | TGTGCCAGCAGCCAAGAGGGTACTAGCGGAACCTACGAGCAGTACTTC | CASSQEGTSGTYEQYF
NA | TRBJ1-3 | NA | TRBV5-8 | TGTGCCAGCACCGTAAACCCGACGGACACCGGAAACACCATATATTTT | CASTVNPTDTGNTIYF
NA | TRBJ2-1 | TRBD2 | TRBV5-1 | TGCGCCAGCAGCTCCGGGACTAGCGGGAGTGATGAGCAGTTCTTC | CASSSGTSGSDEQFF
NA | TRBJ1-1 | TRBD1 | TRBV10-3 | TGTGCCATACGGACAGGGGCTGACACTGAAGCTTTCTTT | CAIRTGADTEAFF
NA | TRBJ2-1 | NA | TRBV12-5 | TGTGCTAGTGGTTTGGACCTCTACAATGAGCAGTTCTTC | CASGLDLYNEQFF
NA | TRBJ2-7 | NA | TRBV30 | TGTGCCTGGAGCCCCCAGACTGGCTACGAGCAGTACTTC | CAWSPQTGYEQYF
NA | TRBJ2-2 | TRBD1 | TRBV19 | TGTGCCAGTAGTATTACCGGGACAGGGGGCACCGGGGAGCTGTTTTTT | CASSITGTGGTGELFF
NA | TRBJ2-7 | NA | TRBV11-3 | TGTGCCAGCAGCTTAGGGGAGGCCAACGAGCAGTACTTC | CASSLGEANEQYF
NA | TRBJ1-1 | NA | TRBV4-1 | TGCGCCAGCAGCCTCCGGGACGGGGATGGGACTGAAGCTTTCTTT | CASSLRDGDGTEAFF
NA | TRBJ1-1 | NA | TRBV5-6 | TGTGCCAGCACCCCAGTCACAGGTCGGAACACTGAAGCTTTCTTT | CASTPVTGRNTEAFF
NA | TRBJ2-7 | NA | TRBV28 | TGTGCCAGCAGTTTAGGGGCAGGGGGGGAGCAGTACTTC | CASSLGAGGEQYF
NA | TRBJ2-2 | NA | TRBV9 | TGTGCCAGCGCGCGGGGGAACACCGGGGAGCTGTTTTTT | CASARGNTGELFF
NA | TRBJ1-1 | NA | TRBV9 | TGTGCCAGCAGCGTAGGGGGAACACCTGAACATTTT | CASSVGGTPEHF
NA | TRBJ2-1 | NA | TRBV5-1 | TGCGCCAGCAGCTTGGTCGGTGGGGGCTCTAGCGTCACCTACAATGAGCAGTTCTTC | CASSLVGGGSSVTYNEQFF
NA | TRBJ1-6 | TRBD1 | TRBV13 | TGTGCCAGCAGCTTAGGTGGGACAGGCCCCCAAGAATACCACTTT | CASSLGGTGPQEYHF
NA | TRBJ1-2 | TRBD1 | TRBV4-1 | TGCGCCAGCAGCCAGAGGGTAACCGGGACAGGGGTTTCGGGCTATGGCTACACCTTC | CASSQRVTGTGVSGYGYTF
NA | TRBJ2-7 | NA | TRBV5-6 | TGTGCCAGCAGCTTGGGACCGACCTACGAGCAGTACTTC | CASSLGPTYEQYF
few | TRBJ2-5 | NA | TRBV2 | TGTGCCAGCAGACCCGACAGGTACCAAGAGACCCAGTACTTC | CASRPDRYQETQYF
NA | TRBJ2-5 | NA | TRBV2 | TGTGCCAGCAAGATCGGAGAGACCCAGTACTTC | CASKIGETQYF
NA | TRBJ2-1 | TRBD2 | TRBV5-4 | TGTGCCAGCAGCCCCGGGACTAGCGGGGATGAGCAGTTCTTC | CASSPGTSGDEQFF
NA | TRBJ1-1 | TRBD1 | TRBV18 | TGTGCCAGCTCACCAGGGGACAGGGGGGCTTTCTTT | CASSPGDRGAFF
NA | TRBJ2-4 | TRBD1 | TRBV7-9 | TGTGCCAGCAGCCTAGCGACAGGGGGTCTTTTCGGCATTCAGTACTTC | CASSLATGGLFGIQYF
few | TRBJ1-4 | NA | TRBV7-2 | TGTGCCAGCAGCTTAGTGGTGGGAGAAAAACTGTTTTTT | CASSLVVGEKLFF
NA | TRBJ2-2 | NA | TRBV6-1 | TGTGCCAGCATGAGGGGAGCCGGGGAGCTGTTTTTT | CASMRGAGELFF
NA | TRBJ2-5 | TRBD2 | TRBV25-1 | TGTGCCAGCAGTGACCCCCGCGGGAGTGGCGAGACCCAGTACTTC | CASSDPRGSGETQYF
NA | TRBJ2-1 | TRBD1 | TRBV6-5 | TGTGCCAGCAGTTACTGGGACAGCTCCTACAATGAGCAGTTCTTC | CASSYWDSSYNEQFF
NA | TRBJ2-2 | NA | TRBV28 | TGTGCCAGCAGCCCCCAGGGGAACACCGGGGAGCTGTTTTTT | CASSPQGNTGELFF
NA | TRBJ1-5 | NA | TRBV6-6 | TGTGCCAGCACCTCGTCAGGAAGCAATCAGCCCCAGCATTTT | CASTSSGSNQPQHF
medium-sized | TRBJ2-2 | NA | TRBV28 | TGTGCCAGCAGTCCCCATGGGGGGCTAGCGGTCACCGGGGAGCTGTTTTTT | CASSPHGGLAVTGELFF
NA | TRBJ1-2 | TRBD1 | TRBV28 | TGTGCCAGCAGTTTAGAGGGACAGGGGGTCGGTGGCTACACCTTC | CASSLEGQGVGGYTF
NA | TRBJ2-7 | TRBD1 | TRBV6-6 | TGTGCCAGCGGGGACCGGGACAGGATTTCCTACGAGCAGTACTTC | CASGDRDRISYEQYF
NA | TRBJ2-7 | NA | TRBV7-9 | TGTGCCAGCAGCTTAGTCGGGCAGGGGTCCTACGAGCAGTACTTC | CASSLVGQGSYEQYF
NA | TRBJ2-7 | TRBD1 | TRBV5-5 | TGTGCCAGCAGCTCCAGGACAGGGGTCTACGAGCAGTACTTC | CASSSRTGVYEQYF
NA | TRBJ2-3 | NA | TRBV10-3 | TGTGCCATCAGTGTCGGAGATACGCAGTATTTT | CAISVGDTQYF
once | TRBJ2-7 | TRBD2 | TRBV18 | TGTGCCAGCTCAAGGAAAACCGGGACTAGCGCTTACGAGCAGTACTTC | CASSRKTGTSAYEQYF
once | TRBJ2-7 | TRBD2 | TRBV19 | TGTGCCAGTAAAACCAGCGGGAGCTCCTACGAGCAGTACTTC | CASKTSGSSYEQYF
NA | TRBJ1-2 | NA | TRBV5-1 | TGCGCCAGCAGGCCTCCAGGGAGAGGGGACTATGGCTACACCTTC | CASRPPGRGDYGYTF